This record concerns one TCR beta chain sequence. Authors' data handling: Amplified reference gene primers provided the basis for estimating nucleated cell counts. Profiled with immunoSEQ multiplex PCR; TCRdb holds only in-frame clones, not every one. V and J calls and clone size are given by that table; D and trimming were obtained from the DNA. This sample has 150,000 to 200,000 clones; around nine tenths occur once, and the top ten carry 10%. This entry is derived from a study of blood T cell repertoires in COVID-19. As for the study in general: The samples span acute and convalescent COVID-19 from the United States, Italy and Spain.

The clonotype originates from a woman in her 70s with COVID-19, enrolled during active disease. Specimen: peripheral blood.

The CDR3 reads CASSPSVGGASTDTQYF. The DNA of the CDR3 is TGTGCCAGCAGCCCCTCCGTCGGGGGGGCTAGCACAGATACGCAGTATTTT. The V gene is TRBV9, the J gene TRBJ2-3; 8 bases agree with TRBD2. This CDR3 region has 17 residues. The J segment lost 0 bases and the V segment lost 4 bases, leaving 10 bases of the junction unmatched. From germline, CDR1 is SGDLS and CDR2 YYNGEE.